This T cell receptor (beta chain) was profiled in a study of blood T cell repertoires in COVID-19. Study-level information: Whether acute or convalescent, the COVID-19 samples came from the United States, Italy and Spain. Sample material is recorded as cDNA or gDNA derived from T cells, B-cell-depleted T cells, or PBMCs.

V lost 1 base and J 2 bases, leaving 12 bases between the germline ends. In germline, CDR1 is GTSNPN, CDR2 SVGIG (reference sequence). The CDR3 spans 15 residues. Per the original data handling: Reference gene primer amplification in the assay estimated nucleated cell counts. This table comes from immunoSEQ multiplex PCR, and its TCRdb copy is limited to in-frame clones, with some not included. Clone size and V and J calls were adopted from that table, with D and trimming inferred from the DNA. The sample includes over 250,000 clones, around 90% seen only once; the top ten take roughly 0.8%. V is TRBV30 and J is TRBJ1-5; D unclear. The TCR originated in a woman under 40 with acute or convalescent COVID-19. The sequenced material came from peripheral blood. As DNA, the CDR3 is TGTGCCTGGAGTGATTCCGGGTTTGGCAATCAGCCCCAGCATTTT. This codes for CAWSDSGFGNQPQHF.